Below, 22 T cell receptor beta chains from the same sample are listed, as sequenced in a study of cytomegalovirus exposure and HLA in healthy donors. The PCR made use of 60 Vbeta and 13 Jbeta primers. Assay: immunoSEQ multiplex PCR; the TCRdb copy retains only in-frame clones and omits some. The profile shows under 150,000 clones, about four fifths of them singletons. Sequencing was done on a sample of PBMCs. Source of these receptors: a young woman in good health and CMV-seronegative.

This clone was detected only once. The chain combines TRBV29-1 with TRBJ2-5; 12 positions match TRBD1. The DNA end lines up better with TRBJ2-7; the J call may be wrong. The CDR3 runs 16 residues. CDR1 SQVTM and CDR2 ANQGSEA come from the germline V gene. The CDR3 DNA reads as TGCAGCGTTGCAGTCCCGGGACAGGGGGCTGGGGACGAGCAGTACTTC. Protein: CSVAVPGQGAGDEQYF.

The V and J genes are TRBV28 and TRBJ2-7; 8 bases map to TRBD1. Trimming removed 8 bases from V and 5 bases from J; junction bases left unmatched: 5. The CDR3 contains 12 residues. Germline V lookup: CDR1 MDHEN, CDR2 SYDVKM. The CDR3 nucleotides are TGTGCCAGCCGGGACAGGCTCAACGAGCAGTACTTC. Translation: CASRDRLNEQYF.

The J gene is TRBJ1-2, the V gene TRBV19; the D gene is possibly TRBD1 (6 bases). The germline CDR1 and CDR2 sequences are LNHDA and SQIVND (reference sequence). The CDR3 extends over 14 amino acids. V was shortened by 5 bases and J by 3 bases, with 13 bases between the two germline ends. The chain's CDR3 is CASSVQGQDYGYTF. The DNA for the CDR3 is TGTGCCAGTAGTGTTCAGGGACAAGACTATGGCTACACCTTC.

The chain employs TRBV7-9 and TRBJ1-3; D possibly corresponds to TRBD1 (6 bases). The CDR3 has 18 residues. Germline loops: CDR1 SEHNR, CDR2 FQNEAQ (reference sequence). V lost 5 bases to trimming and J lost 0 bases, with 20 bases between them. In DNA form, the CDR3 reads TGTGCCAGCAGCCCCCTCCGTTCGACAGGCTTCTCTGGAAACACCATATATTTT. It codes for CASSPLRSTGFSGNTIYF.

CDR3 sequence (DNA): TGTGCCAGCAGCCAAGAAAGCGGGAGAGGGGCCGGGGAGCTGTTTTTT. Amino acid sequence: CASSQESGRGAGELFF. The chain recombines TRBV4-2 with TRBJ2-2; 8 positions match TRBD2. V was pared by 0 bases and J by 6 bases, with 6 bases of the junction left unmatched. Germline V gives CDR1 LGHNA, CDR2 YNFKEQ. This CDR3 region has 16 residues.

The genes are TRBV5-1 and TRBJ2-1, with D perhaps TRBD1 (6 bases). The germline CDR1 and CDR2 sequences are SGHRS and YFSETQ. V lost 3 bases and J lost 6, with 10 bases in between. The CDR3 runs to 13 residues. In nucleotides, the CDR3 is TGCGCCAGCAGCTCGGACAGAATCAATGAGCAGTTCTTC. Translating it yields CASSSDRINEQFF.

The V call is TRBV5-1, the J call TRBJ1-1, with 7 bases that match TRBD1. The germline gives CDR1 SGHRS, CDR2 YFSETQ. V was pared by 3 bases and J by 1 base, with 9 bases of the junction left unmatched. The CDR3 totals 16 residues. The CDR3 bases are TGCGCCAGCAGCTCCAGACAGGGCCTAAGGAACACTGAAGCTTTCTTT. This encodes CASSSRQGLRNTEAFF.

The chain carries TRBV6-1 and TRBJ2-3; D gene uncertain. This CDR3 is built from 15 residues. Looked up from germline, CDR1 is MNHNS and CDR2 is SASEGT. With 7 bases removed from V and 0 bases from J, the gap between germline ends came to 14 bases. The CDR3 bases are TGTGCCAGCATTCGGAGCAGATCTAGCACAGATACGCAGTATTTT. Translated: CASIRSRSSTDTQYF.

The gene calls are TRBV7-2 and TRBJ2-1; a possible D gene is TRBD2 (5 bases). Germline assignment: CDR1 SGHTA and CDR2 FQGNSA. V lost 1 base and J lost 9, with 7 bases in between. The CDR3 length is 12 residues. The CDR3 sequence is CASSLGRGEQFF. The DNA of the CDR3 is TGTGCCAGCAGCTTAGGTCGGGGTGAGCAGTTCTTC.

The chain couples TRBV7-9 to TRBJ2-1, with 9 bases fitting TRBD2. The CDR3 spans 14 residues. Per the germline V gene, CDR1 is SEHNR and CDR2 is FQNEAQ (reference sequence). The V and J ends lost 10 bases and 8 bases, in that order; junction bases with no gene match: 12. As DNA, the CDR3 is TGTGCCATCTCAACCGGGACTAGCAGGCATGAGCAGTTCTTC. It encodes CAISTGTSRHEQFF.

This clone has a handful of counts. This chain joins TRBV6-4 and TRBJ2-5; TRBD2 is a possible D gene (6 bases). CDR3 length: 15 residues. V shed 0 bases and J shed 1 base, with 9 bases lying between them. Germline V gives CDR1 MRHNA, CDR2 SNTAGT. The CDR3 reads CASSDSYGGQETQYF. The CDR3 DNA follows: TGTGCCAGCAGTGACTCATACGGGGGCCAAGAGACCCAGTACTTC.

The V and J genes are TRBV2 and TRBJ2-3, with D tentatively TRBD2 (5 bases). Germline CDR1 reads SNHLY; CDR2 reads FYNNEI. V was cut by 7 bases and J by 7 bases, with 12 bases left in between. The CDR3 has 12 amino acids. This CDR3 is CASTGFYNTQYF. CDR3 in DNA: TGTGCCAGCACGGGGTTTTATAATACGCAGTATTTT.

This chain connects TRBV7-6 to TRBJ2-2, with TRBD2 matching over 9 bases. Germline lookup yields CDR1 SGHVS and CDR2 FNYEAQ. Trimming took 5 bases from V and 0 from J; bases not matched to a gene: 4. This CDR3 has 16 residues. The CDR3, as DNA: TGTGCCAGCAGCGGCATAGCGGGAGCGAACACCGGGGAGCTGTTTTTT. Protein sequence: CASSGIAGANTGELFF.

The rearrangement joins TRBV9 to TRBJ2-3, with 10 bases identical to TRBD2. V was pared by 0 bases and J by 3 bases, with 4 bases of the junction left unmatched. Germline values: CDR1 SGDLS, CDR2 YYNGEE. The CDR3 has 16 amino acids. CDR3 protein: CASSVDSGRVTDTQYF. DNA for the CDR3: TGTGCCAGCAGCGTAGACAGCGGGAGGGTAACAGATACGCAGTATTTT.

The chain couples TRBV6-1 to TRBJ1-2; tentative D call: TRBD1 (5 bases). Per the germline V gene, CDR1 is MNHNS and CDR2 is SASEGT. Trimming stripped 6 bases from V and 1 base from J, with 15 bases between. The CDR3 is made up of 15 amino acids. CDR3 protein: CASRDHLTDNYGYTF. CDR3 coding DNA: TGTGCCAGCAGGGACCATCTGACAGATAACTATGGCTACACCTTC.

V usage is TRBV11-2 and J usage is TRBJ2-5, with D tentatively TRBD1 (5 bases). V was cut by 1 base and J by 2 bases, with 11 bases left in between. Germline assignment: CDR1 SGHAT and CDR2 FQNNGV. The CDR3 length is 15 residues. CDR3: CASSLGTHLQETQYF. In nucleotides, the CDR3 is TGTGCCAGCAGCTTAGGGACACATCTTCAAGAGACCCAGTACTTC.

This chain uses TRBV5-5 with TRBJ1-1; 7 bases are shared with TRBD1. The trim removed 4 bases at V and 0 bases at J, leaving 6 bases unmatched. The CDR3 extends over 15 amino acids. CDR1 is SGHKS and CDR2 is YYEKEE in the germline V gene (reference sequence). CDR3 residues: CASSPQGQMNTEAFF. CDR3 nucleotides: TGTGCCAGCAGCCCACAGGGACAGATGAACACTGAAGCTTTCTTT.

This rearrangement joins TRBV2 to TRBJ2-7; TRBD1 aligns across 8 bases. CDR1 and CDR2 from the germline V gene are SNHLY and FYNNEI. The CDR3 contains 14 residues. With 3 bases clipped from V and 4 bases from J, the junction kept 5 bases outside the gene matches. The CDR3 reads CASSEDRATYEQYF. CDR3 coding DNA: TGTGCCAGCAGTGAGGACAGGGCGACATACGAGCAGTACTTC.

The V and J genes are TRBV6-5 and TRBJ2-7; the match to TRBD2 covers 12 bases. Germline V CDR1 and CDR2: MNHEY, SVGAGI. V was pared by 5 bases and J by 7 bases, with 3 bases of the junction left unmatched. There are 13 residues in the CDR3. The CDR3 loop is CASSQTSGGEQYV. CDR3 coding DNA: TGTGCCAGCAGTCAGACTAGCGGGGGAGAGCAGTACGTC.

In nucleotides, the CDR3 is TGTGCCTGGAGTCCTCTGGACAGGGATAGCTACAATGAGCAGTTCTTC. Protein sequence: CAWSPLDRDSYNEQFF. The V gene is TRBV30, the J gene TRBJ2-1, with 8 bases identical to TRBD1. This CDR3 has 16 amino acids. Germline CDR1 is GTSNPN and CDR2 is SVGIG (reference sequence). J was trimmed by 3 bases and V by 2 bases; bases with no gene match: 9.

This clone appeared once. The chain couples TRBV11-2 to TRBJ2-2, with a tentative D call TRBD1 (6 bases). V was cut by 2 bases and J by 4 bases, with 8 bases left in between. The germline V gene has CDR1 SGHAT and CDR2 FQNNGV. There are 14 residues in the CDR3. CDR3 in amino acids: CASSLRDTTGELFF. CDR3 in DNA: TGTGCCAGCAGCTTACGGGACACCACCGGGGAGCTGTTTTTT.

The chain is built from TRBV28 and TRBJ1-5; the match to TRBD1 covers 9 bases. The CDR3 runs 15 residues. J was trimmed by 6 bases and V by 5 bases; bases with no gene match: 8. The germline gives CDR1 MDHEN, CDR2 SYDVKM. This CDR3 reads CASSDTGTGTQPQHF. Written as DNA, the CDR3 is TGTGCCAGCAGTGACACCGGGACAGGGACTCAGCCCCAGCATTTT.